The source of this T cell receptor beta chain is a study of cytotoxic CD8 clonotypes in ibrutinib-treated CLL. About the study: The samples contained about 250,000 productive templates on average. They also contained an average of approximately 100,000 productive rearrangements. Overall study results and limits: The study sampled sustained-remission and progressing patients at different times.

The junction had 10 bases not matched to a gene; V was cut back by 2 bases and J by 4 bases. The CDR3 runs to 17 residues. CDR1 WSHSY and CDR2 SAAADI come from the germline V gene. For this clone: Its specificity is not known.

Clones were read by immunoSEQ multiplex PCR, and TCRdb kept only the in-frame ones, dropping some. The sample carries tens of thousands of clones, roughly 49% recorded once. The source of this sequence is a human donor with chronic lymphocytic leukemia. The sample here was PBMCs, taken before ibrutinib treatment. The chain couples TRBV10-2 to TRBJ2-1, with 8 bases matching TRBD2. CDR3 sequence reads: CASSEIYGTSIYNEQFF. The CDR3 DNA reads as TGCGCCAGCAGTGAGATTTACGGGACTAGTATTTACAATGAGCAGTTCTTC.